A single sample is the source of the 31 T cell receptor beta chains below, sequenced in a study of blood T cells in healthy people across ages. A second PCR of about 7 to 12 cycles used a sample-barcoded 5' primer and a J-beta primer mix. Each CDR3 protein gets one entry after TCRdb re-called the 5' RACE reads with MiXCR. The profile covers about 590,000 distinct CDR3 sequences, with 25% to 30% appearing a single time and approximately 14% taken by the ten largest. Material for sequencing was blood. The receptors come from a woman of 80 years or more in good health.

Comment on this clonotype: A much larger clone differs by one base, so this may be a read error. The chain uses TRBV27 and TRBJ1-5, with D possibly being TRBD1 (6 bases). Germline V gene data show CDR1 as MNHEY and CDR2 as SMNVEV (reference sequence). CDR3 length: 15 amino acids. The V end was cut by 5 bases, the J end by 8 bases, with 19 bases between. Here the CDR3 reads CASSATGTPLEPQHF. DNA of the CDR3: TGTGCCAGCAGTGCGACAGGAACGCCGCTGGAGCCCCAGCATTTT.

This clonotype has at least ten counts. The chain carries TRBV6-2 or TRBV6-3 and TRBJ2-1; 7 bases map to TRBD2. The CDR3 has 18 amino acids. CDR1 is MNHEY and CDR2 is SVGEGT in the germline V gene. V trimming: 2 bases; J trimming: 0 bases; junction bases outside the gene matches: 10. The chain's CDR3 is CASSYMGLQIGSYNEQFF. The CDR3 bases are TGTGCCAGCAGTTACATGGGACTACAGATAGGCTCCTACAATGAGCAGTTCTTC.

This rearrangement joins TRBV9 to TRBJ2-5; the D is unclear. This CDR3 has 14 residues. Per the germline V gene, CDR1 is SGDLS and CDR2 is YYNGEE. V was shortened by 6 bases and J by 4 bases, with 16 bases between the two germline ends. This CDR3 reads CASNPPGSPETQYF. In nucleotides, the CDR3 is TGTGCCAGCAACCCCCCCGGCAGCCCAGAGACCCAGTACTTC.

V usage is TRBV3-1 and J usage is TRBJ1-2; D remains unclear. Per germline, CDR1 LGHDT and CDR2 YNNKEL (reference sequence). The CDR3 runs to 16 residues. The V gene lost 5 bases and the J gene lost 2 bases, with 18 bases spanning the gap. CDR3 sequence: CASSFDESLGNYGYTF. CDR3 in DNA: TGTGCCAGCAGCTTCGATGAATCGCTGGGCAACTATGGCTACACCTTC.

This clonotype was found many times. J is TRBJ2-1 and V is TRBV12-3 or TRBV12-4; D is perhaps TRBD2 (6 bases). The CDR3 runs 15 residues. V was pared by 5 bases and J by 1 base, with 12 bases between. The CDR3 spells CASSPDGGSYNEQFF. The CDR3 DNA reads TGTGCCAGCAGTCCCGACGGGGGATCCTACAATGAGCAGTTCTTC.

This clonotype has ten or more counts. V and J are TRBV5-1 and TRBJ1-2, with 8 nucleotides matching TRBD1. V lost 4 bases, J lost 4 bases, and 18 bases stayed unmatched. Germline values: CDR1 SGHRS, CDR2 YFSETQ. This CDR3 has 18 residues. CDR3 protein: CASSIGQGGFAIGYGYTF. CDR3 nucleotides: TGCGCCAGCAGCATCGGACAGGGAGGGTTTGCAATAGGCTATGGCTACACCTTC.

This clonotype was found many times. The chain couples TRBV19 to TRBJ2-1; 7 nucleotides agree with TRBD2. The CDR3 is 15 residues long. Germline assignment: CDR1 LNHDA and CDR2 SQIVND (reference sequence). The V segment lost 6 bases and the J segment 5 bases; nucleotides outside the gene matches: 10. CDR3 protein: CASSSSGTPNNEQFF. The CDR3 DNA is TGTGCCAGTAGCTCTAGCGGTACTCCCAACAATGAGCAGTTCTTC.

CDR3 nucleotides: TGCGCCAGCAGCGTACGCCTAATGGAAGGGGAGACCCAGTACTTC. This codes for CASSVRLMEGETQYF. The genes are TRBV5-1 and TRBJ2-5; no reliable D call. The germline gives CDR1 SGHRS, CDR2 YFSETQ. The length of the CDR3 is 15 residues. Trimming shortened V by 4 bases and J by 5 bases, and 18 bases separated the two germline ends.

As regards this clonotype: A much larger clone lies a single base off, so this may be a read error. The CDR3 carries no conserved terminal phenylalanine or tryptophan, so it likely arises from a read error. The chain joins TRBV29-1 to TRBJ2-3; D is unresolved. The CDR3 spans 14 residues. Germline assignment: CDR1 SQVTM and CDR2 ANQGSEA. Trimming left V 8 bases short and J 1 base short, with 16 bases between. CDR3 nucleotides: TGCAGCCTTACCAAACCTGGAGGCACAGATACGCAGTATTTG. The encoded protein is CSLTKPGGTDTQYL.

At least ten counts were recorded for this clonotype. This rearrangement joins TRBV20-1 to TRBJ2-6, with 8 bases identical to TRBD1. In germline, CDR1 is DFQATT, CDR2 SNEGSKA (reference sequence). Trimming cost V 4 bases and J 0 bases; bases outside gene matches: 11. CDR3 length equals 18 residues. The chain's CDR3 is CSAMLPGTGFSGANVLTF. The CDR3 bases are TGCAGTGCTATGTTGCCAGGGACAGGATTCTCTGGGGCCAACGTCCTGACTTTC.

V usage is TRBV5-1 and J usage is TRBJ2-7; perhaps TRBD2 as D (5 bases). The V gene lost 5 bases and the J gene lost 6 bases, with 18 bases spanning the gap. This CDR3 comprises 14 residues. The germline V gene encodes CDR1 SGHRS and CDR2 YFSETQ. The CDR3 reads CASSPAASFLEQYF. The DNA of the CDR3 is TGCGCCAGCAGTCCGGCGGCTAGCTTTCTCGAGCAGTACTTC.

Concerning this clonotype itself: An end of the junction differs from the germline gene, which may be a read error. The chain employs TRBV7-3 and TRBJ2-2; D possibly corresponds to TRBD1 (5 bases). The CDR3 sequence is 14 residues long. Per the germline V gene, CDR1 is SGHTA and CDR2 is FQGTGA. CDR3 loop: CTSSSTGFTGELFF. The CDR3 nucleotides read TGTACCAGCAGCTCTACAGGATTCACCGGGGAGCTGTTTTTT.

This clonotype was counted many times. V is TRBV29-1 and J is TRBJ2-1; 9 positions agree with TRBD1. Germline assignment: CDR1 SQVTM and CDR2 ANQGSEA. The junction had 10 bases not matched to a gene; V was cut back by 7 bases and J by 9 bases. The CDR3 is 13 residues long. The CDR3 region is CSAGTGKSGEQFF. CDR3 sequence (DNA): TGCAGCGCCGGGACAGGGAAAAGCGGTGAGCAGTTCTTC.

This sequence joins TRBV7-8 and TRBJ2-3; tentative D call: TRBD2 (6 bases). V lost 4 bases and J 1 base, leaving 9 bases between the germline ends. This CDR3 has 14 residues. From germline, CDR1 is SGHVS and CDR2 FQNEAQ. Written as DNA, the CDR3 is TGTGCCAGCAGCTCGGGGGACCGCACAGATACGCAGTATTTT. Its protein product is CASSSGDRTDTQYF.

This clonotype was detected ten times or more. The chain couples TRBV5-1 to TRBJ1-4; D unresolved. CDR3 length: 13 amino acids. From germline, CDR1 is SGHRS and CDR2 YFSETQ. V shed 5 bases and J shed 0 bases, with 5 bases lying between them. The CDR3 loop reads CASRGSTNEKLFF. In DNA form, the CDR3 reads TGCGCCAGCAGGGGCTCAACTAATGAAAAACTGTTTTTT.

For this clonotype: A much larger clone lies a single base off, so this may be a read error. In DNA form, the CDR3 reads TGTGCCAGCAGCTTCGATCGAGCCATTCGAAATGAGCAGTACTTC. It codes for CASSFDRAIRNEQYF. The chain is built from TRBV7-2 and TRBJ2-5; no definite D call. The CDR3 is 15 amino acids. Trimming removed 3 bases from V and 11 bases from J, with 22 bases in between. Germline loops: CDR1 SGHTA, CDR2 FQGNSA.

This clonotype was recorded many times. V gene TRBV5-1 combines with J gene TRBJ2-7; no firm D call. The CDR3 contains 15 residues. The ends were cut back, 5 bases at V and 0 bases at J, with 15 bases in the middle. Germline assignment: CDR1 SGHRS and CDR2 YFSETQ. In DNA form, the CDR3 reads TGCGCCAGCAGGCAGAGCTGGGGTGACTCCTACGAGCAGTACTTC. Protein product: CASRQSWGDSYEQYF. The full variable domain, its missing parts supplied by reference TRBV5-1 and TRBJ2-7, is KAGVTQTPRYLIKTRGQQVTLSCSPISGHRSVSWYQQTPGQGLQFLFEYFSETQRNKGNFPGRFSGRQFSNSRSEMNVSTLELGDSALYLCASRQSWGDSYEQYFGPGTRLTVT.

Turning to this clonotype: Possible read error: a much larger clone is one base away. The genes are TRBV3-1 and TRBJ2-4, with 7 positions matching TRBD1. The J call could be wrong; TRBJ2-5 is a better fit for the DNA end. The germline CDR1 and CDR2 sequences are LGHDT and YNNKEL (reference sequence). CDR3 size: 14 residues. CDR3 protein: CASSQADRWETQYF. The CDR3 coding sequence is TGTGCCAGCAGCCAAGCGGACAGGTGGGAGACCCAGTACTTC.

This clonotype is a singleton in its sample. The CDR3 is CSVGGGADRGPTEAFF. The CDR3 DNA sequence: TGCAGCGTTGGAGGGGGGGCGGACAGGGGGCCGACTGAAGCTTTCTTT. The chain carries TRBV29-1 and TRBJ1-1; the match to TRBD1 covers 11 bases. The CDR3 consists of 16 residues. CDR1 is SQVTM and CDR2 is ANQGSEA in the germline V gene. Trimming cost V 4 bases and J 5 bases; bases outside gene matches: 12.

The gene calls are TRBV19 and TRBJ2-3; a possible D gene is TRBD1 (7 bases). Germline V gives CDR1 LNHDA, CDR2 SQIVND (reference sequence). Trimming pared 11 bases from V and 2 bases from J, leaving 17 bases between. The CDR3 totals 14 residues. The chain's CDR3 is CASATGDFTDTQYF. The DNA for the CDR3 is TGTGCCTCCGCCACAGGGGACTTCACAGATACGCAGTATTTT.

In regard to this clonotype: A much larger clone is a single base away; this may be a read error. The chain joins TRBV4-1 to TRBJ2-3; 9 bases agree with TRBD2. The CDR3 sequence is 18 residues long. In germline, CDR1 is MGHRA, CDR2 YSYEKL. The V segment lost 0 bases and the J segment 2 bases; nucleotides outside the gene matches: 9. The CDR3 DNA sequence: TGCGCCAGCAGCCAAGACTTAGTAGCGGGGGCCGACACAGATACGCAGTATTTT. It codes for CASSQDLVAGADTDTQYF.

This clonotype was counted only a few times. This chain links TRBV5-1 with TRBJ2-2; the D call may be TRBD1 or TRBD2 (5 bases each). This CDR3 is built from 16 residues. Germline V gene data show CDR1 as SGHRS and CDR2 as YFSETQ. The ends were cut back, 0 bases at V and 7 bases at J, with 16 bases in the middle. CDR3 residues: CASSLARGASSGELFF. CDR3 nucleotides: TGCGCCAGCAGCTTGGCCCGTGGGGCTAGCAGCGGGGAGCTGTTTTTT.

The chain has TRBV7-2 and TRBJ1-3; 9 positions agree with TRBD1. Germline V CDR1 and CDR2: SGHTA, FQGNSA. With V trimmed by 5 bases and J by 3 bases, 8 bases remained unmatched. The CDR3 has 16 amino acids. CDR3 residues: CASSATGTGIGNTIYF. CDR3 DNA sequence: TGTGCCAGCAGCGCGACCGGGACAGGGATTGGAAACACCATATATTTT.

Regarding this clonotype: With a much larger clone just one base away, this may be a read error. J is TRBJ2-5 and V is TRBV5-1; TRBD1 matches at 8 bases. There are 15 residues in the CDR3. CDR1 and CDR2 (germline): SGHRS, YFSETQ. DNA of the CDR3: TGCACCAGCAGCCTGGACGGACAGGGCGTTAATGAGCAGTACTTC. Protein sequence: CTSSLDGQGVNEQYF.

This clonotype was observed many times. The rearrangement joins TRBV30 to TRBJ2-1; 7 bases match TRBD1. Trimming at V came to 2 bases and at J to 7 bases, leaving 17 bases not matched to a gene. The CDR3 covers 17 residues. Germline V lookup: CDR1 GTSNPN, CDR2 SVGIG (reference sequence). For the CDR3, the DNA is TGTGCCTGGAGTTCACGGACTCTGTCGGGACAGTCGAATGAGCAGTTCTTC. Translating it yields CAWSSRTLSGQSNEQFF.

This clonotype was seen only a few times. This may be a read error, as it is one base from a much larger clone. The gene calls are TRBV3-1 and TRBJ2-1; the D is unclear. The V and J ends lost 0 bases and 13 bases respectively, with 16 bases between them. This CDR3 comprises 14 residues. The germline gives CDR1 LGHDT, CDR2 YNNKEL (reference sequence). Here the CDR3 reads CASSQDRVVETQFF. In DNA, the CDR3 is TGTGCCAGCAGCCAAGATCGGGTAGTGGAGACCCAGTTCTTC.

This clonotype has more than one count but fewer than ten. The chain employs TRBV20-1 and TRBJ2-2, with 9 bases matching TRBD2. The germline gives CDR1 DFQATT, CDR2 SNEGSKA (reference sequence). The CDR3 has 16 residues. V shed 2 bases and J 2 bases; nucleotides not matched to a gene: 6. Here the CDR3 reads CSARLERGVNTGELFF. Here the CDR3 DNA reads TGCAGTGCTAGATTGGAGCGGGGGGTCAACACCGGGGAGCTGTTTTTT.

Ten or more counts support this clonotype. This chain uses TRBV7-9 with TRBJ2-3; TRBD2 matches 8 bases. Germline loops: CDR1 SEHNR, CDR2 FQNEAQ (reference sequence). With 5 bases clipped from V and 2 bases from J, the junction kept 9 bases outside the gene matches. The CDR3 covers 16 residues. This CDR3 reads CASSPASSGDTDTQYF. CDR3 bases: TGTGCCAGCAGCCCGGCGAGTAGCGGGGACACAGATACGCAGTATTTT. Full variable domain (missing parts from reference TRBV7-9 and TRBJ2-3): DTGVSQNPRHKITKRGQNVTFRCDPISEHNRLYWYRQTLGQGPEFLTYFQNEAQLEKSRLLSDRFSAERPKGSFSTLEIQRTEQGDSAMYLCASSPASSGDTDTQYFGPGTRLTVL.

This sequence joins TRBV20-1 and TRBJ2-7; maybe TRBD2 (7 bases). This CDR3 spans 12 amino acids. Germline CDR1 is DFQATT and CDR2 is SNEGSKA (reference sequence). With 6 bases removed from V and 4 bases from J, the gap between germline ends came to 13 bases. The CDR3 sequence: CSARGGRYEQYF. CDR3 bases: TGCAGTGCAAGGGGGGGTCGGTACGAGCAGTACTTC.

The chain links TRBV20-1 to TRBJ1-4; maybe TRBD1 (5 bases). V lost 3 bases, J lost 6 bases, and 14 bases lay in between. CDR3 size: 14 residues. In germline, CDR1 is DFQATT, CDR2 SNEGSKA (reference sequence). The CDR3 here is CSARVTDVYEKLFF. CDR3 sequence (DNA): TGCAGTGCTAGGGTGACAGACGTTTATGAAAAACTGTTTTTT.

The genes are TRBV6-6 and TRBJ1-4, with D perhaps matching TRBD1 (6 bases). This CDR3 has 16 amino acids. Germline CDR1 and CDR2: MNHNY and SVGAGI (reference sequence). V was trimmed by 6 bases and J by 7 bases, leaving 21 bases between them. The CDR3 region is CASSPPDSSSFEKLFF. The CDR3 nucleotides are TGTGCCAGCAGCCCCCCGGACAGTTCGTCGTTTGAAAAACTGTTTTTT.